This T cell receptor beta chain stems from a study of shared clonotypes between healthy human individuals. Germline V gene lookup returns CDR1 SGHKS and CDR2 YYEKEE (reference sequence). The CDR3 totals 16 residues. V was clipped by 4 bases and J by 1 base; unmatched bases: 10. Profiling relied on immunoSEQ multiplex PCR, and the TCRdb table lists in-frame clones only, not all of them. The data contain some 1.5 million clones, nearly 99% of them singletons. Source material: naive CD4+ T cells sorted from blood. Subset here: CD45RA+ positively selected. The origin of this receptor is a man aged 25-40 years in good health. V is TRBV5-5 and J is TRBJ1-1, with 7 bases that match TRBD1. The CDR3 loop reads CASSPSQGDRNTEAFF. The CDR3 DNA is TGTGCCAGCAGCCCATCCCAGGGGGACCGGAACACTGAAGCTTTCTTT.